This TCR beta chain was retrieved from a study of T cell responses to AZD1222 COVID-19 vaccine. Overall study: Doses given second, at about 4 or about 12 weeks, were pooled.

The CDR3 is 17 amino acids. Per germline, CDR1 SGDLS and CDR2 YYNGEE. J lost 5 bases, V lost 4 bases, and 9 bases had no gene match. Profiling relied on immunoSEQ multiplex PCR, and the TCRdb table lists in-frame clones only, not all of them. The data show 120,000 or so clones, with 85% to 95% seen just once and over 1.5% held by the top ten. The clonotype originates from an adult in good health. The sample consisted of peripheral blood, taken on day 0 of AZD1222 vaccination. The gene calls are TRBV9 and TRBJ2-1; 13 bases map to TRBD2. The CDR3 nucleotides read TGTGCCAGCAGCCCCCGGTTACTAGCGGGAGGGAACAATGAGCAGTTCTTC. This sequence encodes CASSPRLLAGGNNEQFF.